A selection of T cell receptor beta chains follows, all from one sample in a study of PD-1 blockade in classical Hodgkin lymphoma. TCRdb's copy holds only in-frame clones and misses some; the assay was immunoSEQ multiplex PCR. The table records 25,000 to 30,000 clones, about 74% of them present only once. Source: CD4+ T cells from blood, taken at baseline. The receptors shown here come from a human donor with classical Hodgkin lymphoma. Both conserved end residues are part of each CDR3. The D gene is left open where the match is weak. Rows give clone size only sometimes, using once, few, many, or a class for an expanded clone.

D gene	J gene	clone size	V gene	CDR3 DNA	CDR3 protein
TRBD2	TRBJ2-3	NA	TRBV27	TGTGCCAGCAGTTTAGCAGGACTAGCAGGTGATACGCAGTATTTT	CASSLAGLAGDTQYF
NA	TRBJ2-5	NA	TRBV7-9	TGTGCCAGCAGCTTAGAGACGGAGACCCAGTACTTC	CASSLETETQYF
TRBD1	TRBJ1-5	NA	TRBV7-8	TGTGCCAGCAGTTTACCTCCGGGACAGGTTTCAGGTAGCAATCAGCCCCAGCATTTT	CASSLPPGQVSGSNQPQHF
NA	TRBJ2-2	NA	TRBV5-1	TGCGCCAGCAGCTTTCCTCGTGCCGGGGAGCTGTTTTTT	CASSFPRAGELFF
NA	TRBJ2-7	NA	TRBV15	TGTGCCACCAGCAGCCGTGAAGGGGGCGAGCAGTACTTC	CATSSREGGEQYF
NA	TRBJ1-2	once	TRBV27	TGTGCCAGCAGTTTAGAGGTGGGCCCATCTGGCTACACCTTC	CASSLEVGPSGYTF
NA	TRBJ2-7	NA	TRBV7-3	TGTGCCAGCAGCTTGGGACCTTCCTACGAGCAGTACTTC	CASSLGPSYEQYF
TRBD2	TRBJ2-7	NA	TRBV4-2	TGTGCCAGCAGCCAAGCCCGACTAGCGGGGGGGTCCAACGAGCAGTACTTC	CASSQARLAGGSNEQYF
TRBD2	TRBJ2-1	NA	TRBV6-5	TGTGCCAGCAGTTCTAGCGGGGGCATTTCCTACAATGAGCAGTTCTTC	CASSSSGGISYNEQFF
NA	TRBJ1-5	NA	TRBV6-1	TGTGCCAGCAGTGGGCAGGGCAGGCAGCCCCAGCATTTT	CASSGQGRQPQHF
TRBD1	TRBJ2-5	NA	TRBV5-8	TGTGCCAGCAGCTTCTACAGGGGGCCCCAAGAGACCCAGTACTTC	CASSFYRGPQETQYF
TRBD1	TRBJ2-5	NA	TRBV7-9	TGTGCCAGCAGCCTAAACCTGATACAGGGGGTAGAAGAGACCCAGTACTTC	CASSLNLIQGVEETQYF
NA	TRBJ2-7	NA	TRBV28	TGTGCCAGCAGTTTATTACACGGGAGCTCCTACGAGCAGTACTTC	CASSLLHGSSYEQYF
NA	TRBJ2-7	NA	TRBV9	TGTGCCAGCAGCGCTAGGGTCAACGGCTCCTACGAGCAGTACTTC	CASSARVNGSYEQYF
NA	TRBJ1-2	NA	TRBV7-2	TGTGCCAGCAGACCCGGGACGGAGGGTATCTATGGCTACACCTTC	CASRPGTEGIYGYTF
TRBD2	TRBJ2-1	NA	TRBV7-2	TGTGCCAGCAGAAAACGGCGGGGGATCAGCAATGAGCAGTTCTTC	CASRKRRGISNEQFF
TRBD1	TRBJ2-7	once	TRBV10-3	TGTGCCATCGTGAGGGACAGGGGTCGCGAGCAGTACTTC	CAIVRDRGREQYF
NA	TRBJ1-2	few	TRBV10-3	TGTGCCATCAGCGTTACAGGGTTCCCGGACCCCCTCTATGGCTACACCTTC	CAISVTGFPDPLYGYTF
NA	TRBJ1-3	NA	TRBV9	TGTGCCAGCAGCGTAGATCCTACAGACAACCCTGGAAACACCATATATTTT	CASSVDPTDNPGNTIYF
TRBD2	TRBJ2-2	NA	TRBV4-1	TGCGCCAGCAGCCAAGCTCATCTTACCGGGACTAGAGGGGCCGGGGAGCTGTTTTTT	CASSQAHLTGTRGAGELFF
NA	TRBJ2-1	NA	TRBV29-1	TGCAGCGTTGAAGAGGTCAGGGGCAATGAGCAGTTCTTC	CSVEEVRGNEQFF
NA	TRBJ2-7	once	TRBV28	TGTGCCAGCAGTTTTACCTACTCCTACGAGCAGTACTTC	CASSFTYSYEQYF
NA	TRBJ2-7	few	TRBV19	TGTGCCAGTAGTACCAGGGCCTACGGCGAGCAGTACTTC	CASSTRAYGEQYF
NA	TRBJ1-4	NA	TRBV25-1	TGTGCCAGCAGTGAATCAGGGGCCGGTGAAAAACTGTTTTTT	CASSESGAGEKLFF
NA	TRBJ2-7	NA	TRBV23-1	TGCGCCAGCAGTTTTGCGGGGAGCCCCTCCTACGAGCAGTACTTC	CASSFAGSPSYEQYF
NA	TRBJ2-5	NA	TRBV30	TGTGCCTGGAGCCATAGGGAGACCCAGTACTTC	CAWSHRETQYF